Sequencing of this T cell receptor (beta chain) was carried out in a study of T cell changes during pregnancy in multiple sclerosis. Unmatched junction bases numbered 6, after V lost 3 bases and J lost 8 bases. The CDR3 extends over 15 amino acids. The germline gives CDR1 MNHNS, CDR2 SASEGT. The repertoire was sequenced with immunoSEQ multiplex PCR; TCRdb's copy has only in-frame clones and lacks some. The sample includes 45,000 to 70,000 clones, roughly 90% seen only once; the top ten take approximately 0.64%. This clone was recorded only once. This clonotype was obtained from a female donor with multiple sclerosis, enrolled in a pregnancy study. This chain connects TRBV6-1 to TRBJ2-1; 11 bases map to TRBD1. The sequencing here drew on CD4+ T cells from peripheral blood mononuclear cells, taken after pregnancy. CDR3 in DNA: TGTGCCAGCAGTGATAGGACAGGGGGCGTCGATGAGCAGTTCTTC. This sequence encodes CASSDRTGGVDEQFF.